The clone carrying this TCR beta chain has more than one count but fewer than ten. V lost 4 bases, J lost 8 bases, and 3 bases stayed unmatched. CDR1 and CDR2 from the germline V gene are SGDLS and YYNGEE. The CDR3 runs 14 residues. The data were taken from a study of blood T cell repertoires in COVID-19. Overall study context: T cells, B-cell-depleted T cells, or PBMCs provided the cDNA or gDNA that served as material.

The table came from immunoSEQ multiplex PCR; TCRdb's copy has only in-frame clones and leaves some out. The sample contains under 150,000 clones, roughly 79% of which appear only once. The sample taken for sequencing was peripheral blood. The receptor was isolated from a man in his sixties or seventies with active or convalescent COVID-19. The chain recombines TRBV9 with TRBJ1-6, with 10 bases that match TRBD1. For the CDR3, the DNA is TGTGCCAGCAGCTTCGGACAGGGGGATTCACCCCTCCACTTT. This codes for CASSFGQGDSPLHF.